These 16 T cell receptor beta chains came from one sample sequenced in a study of cytomegalovirus exposure and HLA in healthy donors. Primers for the PCR totalled 60 Vbeta and 13 Jbeta. Sequencing was performed with immunoSEQ multiplex PCR; in TCRdb, only in-frame clones are kept and a portion is missing. Altogether approximately 190,000 clones are present, 81% being singletons, with the ten largest covering 3.8%. The sequenced material came from PBMCs. These receptors were obtained from a man aged 50 to 60 in good health and CMV-seronegative.

The rearrangement uses TRBV19 and TRBJ2-3; 10 bases fit TRBD1. Trimming cost V 3 bases and J 4 bases; bases outside gene matches: 7. The CDR3 runs 16 residues. Germline V gene data show CDR1 as LNHDA and CDR2 as SQIVND (reference sequence). Here the CDR3 DNA reads TGTGCCAGTAGTATGACAGGGGGCAGTCGGGCAGATACGCAGTATTTT. Translated, it gives CASSMTGGSRADTQYF.

This chain links TRBV15 with TRBJ2-7, with TRBD1 matching over 11 bases. The V and J ends lost 4 bases and 3 bases, in that order; junction bases with no gene match: 5. The CDR3 runs 15 residues. Germline assignment: CDR1 LNHNV and CDR2 YYDKDF (reference sequence). CDR3: CATSIPGQGDYEQYF. The CDR3 region has the DNA TGTGCCACCAGCATCCCGGGACAGGGGGACTACGAGCAGTACTTC.

The chain recombines TRBV6-5 with TRBJ2-7; 7 nucleotides line up with TRBD1. V was clipped by 6 bases and J by 0 bases; unmatched bases: 5. Germline V gene lookup returns CDR1 MNHEY and CDR2 SVGAGI. The CDR3 is 14 amino acids. CDR3 in amino acids: CASSRRQGSYEQYF. CDR3 DNA sequence: TGTGCCAGCAGCCGAAGACAGGGCTCCTACGAGCAGTACTTC.

This chain connects TRBV25-1 to TRBJ2-1; TRBD2 might be the D (5 bases). Trimming shortened V by 6 bases and J by 3 bases, and 9 bases separated the two germline ends. From germline, CDR1 is MGHDK and CDR2 SYGVNS. The length of the CDR3 is 13 residues. The CDR3 protein is CASRDWIYNEQFF. CDR3 sequence (DNA): TGTGCCAGCAGGGACTGGATCTACAATGAGCAGTTCTTC.

CDR3 protein: CAGGPYNEQFF. CDR3 in DNA: TGTGCCGGGGGCCCCTACAATGAGCAGTTCTTC. V gene TRBV28 combines with J gene TRBJ2-1; a possible D gene is TRBD1 (6 bases). CDR3 size: 11 residues. Trimming left V 11 bases short and J 2 bases short, with 7 bases between. Germline V lookup: CDR1 MDHEN, CDR2 SYDVKM.

The chain carries TRBV4-3 and TRBJ1-1, with D hard to call. Trimming pared 3 bases from V and 1 base from J, leaving 9 bases between. Germline V CDR1 and CDR2: LGHNA, YSLEER. This CDR3 region has 14 residues. The CDR3 nucleotides read TGCGCCAGCAGCCAGAGGCAGAAGAACACTGAAGCTTTCTTT. The encoded protein is CASSQRQKNTEAFF.

J is TRBJ2-5 and V is TRBV7-2; D may be TRBD1 (6 bases). CDR1 SGHTA and CDR2 FQGNSA come from the germline V gene. CDR3 length equals 15 residues. The ends were cut back, 5 bases at V and 7 bases at J, with 20 bases in the middle. CDR3 in DNA: TGTGCCAGCAGCCCCTCGGACAGTTTTGGGGCGACCCAGTACTTC. It yields the protein CASSPSDSFGATQYF.

CDR3 nucleotide sequence: TGTGCCACCCGGGAGGTTTATAGCAATCAGCCCCAGCATTTT. Its protein product is CATREVYSNQPQHF. V gene TRBV19 combines with J gene TRBJ1-5; no clear D. V was cut by 10 bases and J by 0 bases, with 13 bases left in between. In germline, CDR1 is LNHDA, CDR2 SQIVND (reference sequence). This CDR3 has 14 amino acids.

This sequence joins TRBV14 and TRBJ1-2; D is uncertain. V dropped 2 bases and J dropped 4 bases, with 8 bases sitting between them. The length of the CDR3 is 13 residues. Germline CDR1 and CDR2: SGHDN and FVKESK. For the CDR3, the DNA is TGTGCCAGCAGCCAATACACAGCCTATGGCTACACCTTC. Translating it yields CASSQYTAYGYTF.

This sequence joins TRBV20-1 and TRBJ2-5; D gene unclear. This CDR3 contains 11 residues. Between the trimmed V and J ends, which lost 6 bases and 5 bases, there was a span of 10 bases. Germline CDR1 is DFQATT and CDR2 is SNEGSKA (reference sequence). CDR3 bases: TGCAGTGCCTTTGGCCGTGAGACCCAGTACTTC. Protein: CSAFGRETQYF.

This sequence joins TRBV20-1 and TRBJ2-2, with a tentative D call TRBD2 (6 bases). V lost 2 bases and J lost 13, with 11 bases in between. The germline V gene encodes CDR1 DFQATT and CDR2 SNEGSKA (reference sequence). The CDR3 sequence is 11 residues long. CDR3 DNA: TGCAGTGCTAGACTCCAGGGAGGGCTGTTTTTT. Translating gives CSARLQGGLFF.

The rearrangement joins TRBV10-3 to TRBJ1-5; the match to TRBD1 covers 7 bases. Germline CDR1 reads ENHRY; CDR2 reads SYGVKD. V lost 8 bases, J lost 12 bases, and 4 bases stayed unmatched. The CDR3 contains 10 residues. The CDR3 reads CAIGDSVQHF. For the CDR3, the DNA is TGTGCCATCGGGGACAGCGTCCAGCATTTT.

This chain joins TRBV2 and TRBJ2-1; 10 bases align to TRBD2. CDR1 and CDR2 from the germline V gene are SNHLY and FYNNEI. V shed 6 bases and J 10 bases; nucleotides not matched to a gene: 9. The CDR3 runs to 14 residues. The CDR3, as DNA: TGTGCCAGCAGGGGAGCGGGGGGGCCGCCAGAGCAGTTCTTC. Residues: CASRGAGGPPEQFF.

The genes are TRBV9 and TRBJ2-1; D is possibly TRBD2 (6 bases). The CDR3 contains 16 residues. Germline assignment: CDR1 SGDLS and CDR2 YYNGEE. V was shortened by 3 bases and J by 3 bases, with 16 bases between the two germline ends. The CDR3 spells CASSAAGRGHYNEQFF. DNA for the CDR3: TGTGCCAGCAGCGCAGCAGGGCGGGGTCACTACAATGAGCAGTTCTTC. Full variable domain (rest looked up from reference TRBV9 and TRBJ2-1): DSGVTQTPKHLITATGQRVTLRCSPRSGDLSVYWYQQSLDQGLQFLIQYYNGEERAKGNILERFSAQQFPDLHSELNLSSLELGDSALYFCASSAAGRGHYNEQFFGPGTRLTVL.

The chain couples TRBV9 to TRBJ2-5; possible D gene TRBD1, 6 bases. V was clipped by 4 bases and J by 2 bases, with 15 bases between them. CDR3 length equals 15 residues. CDR1 and CDR2 from the germline V gene are SGDLS and YYNGEE. CDR3 in DNA: TGTGCCAGCAGCCCCGAGGGGGAGTTACAAGAGACCCAGTACTTC. Its protein is CASSPEGELQETQYF.

This chain connects TRBV4-3 to TRBJ2-5; D perhaps matches TRBD1 (6 bases). The germline gives CDR1 LGHNA, CDR2 YSLEER. The CDR3 runs to 13 residues. The V end lost 4 bases, the J end lost 11 bases, and 17 bases lay between the germline ends. CDR3 nucleotide sequence: TGCGCCAGCAGCCTTAACAGGGCCAGGGAGCAGTACTTC. It translates to CASSLNRAREQYF.